A selection of T cell receptor beta chains follows, all from one sample in a study of OX40 agonist ivuxolimab in advanced cancers. Profiled with immunoSEQ multiplex PCR; TCRdb holds only in-frame clones, not every one. The table includes some 81,000 clones, 70% to 90% detected once. The material was CD4+ or CD8+ T cells sorted from blood, obtained in a trial of the OX40 agonist ivuxolimab. Every receptor here comes from an adult with an advanced solid tumor such as melanoma, head and neck, liver or kidney cancer. CDR3s include the opening cysteine and the closing phenylalanine or tryptophan. A D gene is named only where the DNA matches it firmly. Some rows have no size entry. The others give once, few or many, or a class for an expanded clone.

clone size	V gene	J gene	D gene	CDR3 DNA	CDR3 protein
NA	TRBV19	TRBJ2-3	NA	TGTGCCAGTAGTACGCGAGACAGGCCAGATACGCAGTATTTT	CASSTRDRPDTQYF
NA	TRBV7-2	TRBJ1-5	NA	TGTGCCAGCAGCTTAATAAAAAATCAGCCCCAGCATTTT	CASSLIKNQPQHF
NA	TRBV27	TRBJ1-5	TRBD1	TGTGCCAGCAGTTCGCGGACAGGGCGCGGAGGGAACAATCAGCCCCAGCATTTT	CASSSRTGRGGNNQPQHF
NA	TRBV11-2	TRBJ2-7	TRBD1	TGTGCCAGCAAGACGGGGACAGTCTACGAGCAGTACTTC	CASKTGTVYEQYF
NA	TRBV7-3	TRBJ2-3	NA	TGTGCCAGCAGCCCCCGACAGTCTAGCACAGATACGCAGTATTTT	CASSPRQSSTDTQYF
once	TRBV15	TRBJ1-1	NA	TGTGCCACCAGCAGAACAGGCAACACTGAAGCTTTCTTT	CATSRTGNTEAFF
NA	TRBV7-9	TRBJ1-2	TRBD1	TGTGCCAGCAGCGCCCGGGACAGGGCTTTTTTGAGCTATGGCTACACCTTC	CASSARDRAFLSYGYTF
NA	TRBV6-5	TRBJ2-1	TRBD2	TGTGCCACCAAACCAGCGGGGGCCTACAATGAGCAGTTCTTC	CATKPAGAYNEQFF
NA	TRBV9	TRBJ1-3	TRBD1	TGTGCCAGCGCGACAGGGGATTACTCTGGAAACACCATATATTTT	CASATGDYSGNTIYF
NA	TRBV12-5	TRBJ1-3	TRBD1	TGTGCTAGTGGTTTGGCTTACCGGGACAGGGTCTCTGGAAACACCATATATTTT	CASGLAYRDRVSGNTIYF
NA	TRBV6-1	TRBJ1-6	NA	TGTGCCAGCAGTGAAAAGGGGGGCGGTAATTCACCCCTCCACTTT	CASSEKGGGNSPLHF
NA	TRBV12-5	TRBJ2-1	TRBD1	TGTGCTAGTGGTTCCAGACAGGGCCTCACAGATGAGCAGTTCTTC	CASGSRQGLTDEQFF
NA	TRBV9	TRBJ1-5	NA	TGTGCCAGCAGCGTAGTGGTGCAGAGGAATCAGCCCCAGCATTTT	CASSVVVQRNQPQHF
NA	TRBV2	TRBJ2-5	TRBD1	TGTGCCAGCAGTGGGGACAGGTGGGGATCGGAGACCCAGTACTTC	CASSGDRWGSETQYF
NA	TRBV7-2	TRBJ2-5	TRBD2	TGTGCCAGCAGCTCTCTCGCGGGGAGGGCCTCAACCCAGTACTTC	CASSSLAGRASTQYF
NA	TRBV6-5	TRBJ2-1	TRBD2	TGTGCCAGCAGTTCCTTAGCGGGGGGGTACAATGAGCAGTTCTTC	CASSSLAGGYNEQFF
NA	TRBV11-2	TRBJ2-7	NA	TGTGCCAGCAGTCTGTCGGACGGTGCCTACGAGCAGTACTTC	CASSLSDGAYEQYF
NA	TRBV7-7	TRBJ1-4	NA	TGTGCCAGCAGCTGGCTCGGGTGTCGGGTGTTTTTT	CASSWLGCRVFF
NA	TRBV12-5	TRBJ2-3	NA	TGTGCTAGTGGTTTGGGGGGTGGGACCAGCACAGATACGCAGTATTTT	CASGLGGGTSTDTQYF
few	TRBV6-6	TRBJ2-2	NA	TGTGCTACCGACACGGAGACAGGGAACACCGGGGAGCTGTTTTTT	CATDTETGNTGELFF
NA	TRBV7-2	TRBJ2-1	NA	TGTGCCAGCACCCCAGGGTCGGCAGGGCGAAATGAGCAGTTCTTC	CASTPGSAGRNEQFF
NA	TRBV18	TRBJ2-1	NA	TGTGCCAGCTCACCTCCTTCGACAACGAACAATGAGCAGTTCTTC	CASSPPSTTNNEQFF
NA	TRBV18	TRBJ2-7	NA	TGTGCCAGCTCCCCTGACACTGAGCAGTACTTC	CASSPDTEQYF
NA	TRBV4-3	TRBJ2-3	NA	TGCGCCAGCAGCCAAGTCTCCCGAGGCACAGATACGCAGTATTTT	CASSQVSRGTDTQYF
NA	TRBV27	TRBJ1-2	NA	TGTGCCAGCAGTCACCCGGGGAGAGGCTACACCTTC	CASSHPGRGYTF
NA	TRBV6-6	TRBJ1-3	TRBD1	TGTGCCAGCAGTTCCGGGACAGGGAGCTCTGGAAACACCATATATTTT	CASSSGTGSSGNTIYF
NA	TRBV2	TRBJ2-5	NA	TGTGCCAGCACCGAATGGGAGACCCAGTACTTC	CASTEWETQYF
NA	TRBV19	TRBJ2-3	NA	TGTGCCAGCACGACCCAGGAAACAGATACGCAGTATTTT	CASTTQETDTQYF
once	TRBV7-2	TRBJ2-3	TRBD2	TGTGCCAGCAGCTTAGCGATGGGCGGGGGTATAGATACGCAGTATTTT	CASSLAMGGGIDTQYF
NA	TRBV7-2	TRBJ2-5	TRBD2	TGTGCCAGCAGCTTAGTTAGCGGGAAAGAGACCCAGTACTTC	CASSLVSGKETQYF
NA	TRBV7-9	TRBJ2-2	TRBD1	TGTGCCACCGGGACAGGTCCGACCGGGGAGCTGTTTTTT	CATGTGPTGELFF
NA	TRBV30	TRBJ2-5	TRBD2	TGTGCATCTACCGGGACTAGCGCCCAAGAGACCCAGTACTTC	CASTGTSAQETQYF
NA	TRBV6-5	TRBJ2-7	TRBD1	TGTGCCAGCCAGACAGGGGGCTTCGACGACGAGCAGTACTTC	CASQTGGFDDEQYF
NA	TRBV20-1	TRBJ2-7	TRBD2	TGCAGTCCAACGTGGGAGGGTGAGCAGTACTTC	CSPTWEGEQYF
NA	TRBV4-3	TRBJ2-7	NA	TGCGCCAGCAGCGTTAACCGGGACATGGGGGAGCAGTACTTC	CASSVNRDMGEQYF
few	TRBV5-6	TRBJ1-2	NA	TGTGCCAGCAGCCCCCAGGGAATCTATGGCTACACCTTC	CASSPQGIYGYTF
NA	TRBV2	TRBJ2-4	NA	TGTGCCAGCAGTCTCGGTCCGGGGGCCAAAAACATTCAGTACTTC	CASSLGPGAKNIQYF
NA	TRBV6-6	TRBJ1-2	NA	TGTGCCAGCAGTTTCGGCGATGGCTACACCTTC	CASSFGDGYTF
NA	TRBV6-1	TRBJ2-7	TRBD2	TGTGCCAGCAGTGGCTCCCCCGGACTAGCGGGGGCCGAGCAGTACTTC	CASSGSPGLAGAEQYF
NA	TRBV9	TRBJ1-6	TRBD1	TGTGCCAGCAGCGTATCTGCAGGGGGCGATAATCATTCACCCCTCCACTTT	CASSVSAGGDNHSPLHF